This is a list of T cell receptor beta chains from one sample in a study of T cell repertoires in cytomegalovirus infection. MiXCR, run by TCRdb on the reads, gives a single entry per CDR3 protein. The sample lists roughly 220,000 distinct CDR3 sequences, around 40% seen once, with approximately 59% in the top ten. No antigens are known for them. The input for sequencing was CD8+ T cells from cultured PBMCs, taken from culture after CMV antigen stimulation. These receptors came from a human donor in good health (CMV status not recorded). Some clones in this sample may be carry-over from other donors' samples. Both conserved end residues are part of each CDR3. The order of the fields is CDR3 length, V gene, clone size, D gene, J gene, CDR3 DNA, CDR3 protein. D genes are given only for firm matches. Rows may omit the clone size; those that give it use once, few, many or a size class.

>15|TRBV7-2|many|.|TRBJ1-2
TGTGCCAGCAGCTTAGGGAGTTATTCTTTCTATGGCTACACCTTC
CASSLGSYSFYGYTF
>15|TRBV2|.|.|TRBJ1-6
TGTGCCAGCAGGATGGACAGCTCCTATAATTCACCCCTCCACTTT
CASRMDSSYNSPLHF
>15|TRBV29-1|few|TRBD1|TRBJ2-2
TGCAGCGTTGAACCTGGGACAGGGGGTCACGGGGAGCTGTTTTTT
CSVEPGTGGHGELFF
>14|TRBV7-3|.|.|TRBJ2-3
TGTGCCAGCAGCCTTTGGGGGCGCACAGATACGCAGTATTTT
CASSLWGRTDTQYF
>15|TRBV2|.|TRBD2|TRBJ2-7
TGTGCCAGCAGTGAAGCGGAACTAGCGGGCTACGAGCAGTACTTC
CASSEAELAGYEQYF
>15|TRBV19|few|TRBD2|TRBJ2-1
TGTGCCAGTAGTACCCCCTGGGGGGGTCGGAATGAGCAGTTCTTC
CASSTPWGGRNEQFF
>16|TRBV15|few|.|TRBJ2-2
TGTGCCACCAGCAGACCCGACACAACGAACACCGGGGAGCTGTTTTTT
CATSRPDTTNTGELFF
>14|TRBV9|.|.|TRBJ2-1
TGTGCCAGCAGCGTAGGGGCAGGCCCTAGGGAGCAGTTCTTC
CASSVGAGPREQFF
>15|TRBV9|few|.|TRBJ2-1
TGTGCCAGCAGCCTCCGTTTGGTCATTCCAAGTGAGCAGTTCTTC
CASSLRLVIPSEQFF
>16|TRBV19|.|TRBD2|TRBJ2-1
TGTGCCAGTAGTCCGGGACTAGCGGGGACCAACAATGAGCAGTTCTTC
CASSPGLAGTNNEQFF
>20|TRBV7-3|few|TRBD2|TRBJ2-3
TGTGCCAGCAGCTTATCCCCTGGGCTAGCGGGAGGGGGTGGCACAGATACGCAGTATTTT
CASSLSPGLAGGGGTDTQYF
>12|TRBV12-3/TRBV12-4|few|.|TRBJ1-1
TGTGCCAGCACCCCCTCTTGGTGGCAAGCTTTCTTT
CASTPSWWQAFF
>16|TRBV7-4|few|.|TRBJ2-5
TGTGCCAGCAGCTCGTCCAGCTTCTGGGTCGAGGAGACCCAGTACTTC
CASSSSSFWVEETQYF
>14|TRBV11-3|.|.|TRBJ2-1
TGTGCCAGCAGCTTGAGAGGATTAAACAATGAGCAGTTCTTC
CASSLRGLNNEQFF
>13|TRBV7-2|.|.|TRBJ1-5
TGTGCCAGCAGCTTAGAGGTGTCTCAGCCCCAGCATTTT
CASSLEVSQPQHF
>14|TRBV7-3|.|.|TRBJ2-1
TGTGCCAGCTACACAGGAAGCTCCTACAATGAGCAGTTCTTC
CASYTGSSYNEQFF
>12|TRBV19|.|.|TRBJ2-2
TGTGCCAGTCTACAGAACACCGGGGAGCTGTTTTTT
CASLQNTGELFF
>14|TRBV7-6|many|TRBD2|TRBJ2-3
TGTGCCAGCAGGTCCGGGGGGAGCACAGATACGCAGTATTTT
CASRSGGSTDTQYF
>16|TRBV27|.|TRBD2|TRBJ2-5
TGTGCCAGCAGTCCCTGGACTAGCGGGGGCCAAGAGACCCAGTACTTC
CASSPWTSGGQETQYF
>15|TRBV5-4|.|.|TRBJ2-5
TGTGCCAGCAGCTTGGGGACTGCGGAGGAGGAGACCCAGTACTTC
CASSLGTAEEETQYF
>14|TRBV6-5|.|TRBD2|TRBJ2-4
TGTGCCAGCAGGGGCCGGGACTATAAAAACATTCAGTACTTC
CASRGRDYKNIQYF
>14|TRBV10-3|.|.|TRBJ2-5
TGTGCCATCAGTGAATCGGGGAGGGGGGAGACCCAGTACTTC
CAISESGRGETQYF
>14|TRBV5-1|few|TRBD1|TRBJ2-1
TGCGCCAGCAGCTTGGGACAGGGTCGAAATGAGCAGTTCTTC
CASSLGQGRNEQFF
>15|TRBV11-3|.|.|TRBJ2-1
TGTGCCAGCAGCTTAGGTCGAGGGGGGCGGCGTGAGCAGTTCTTC
CASSLGRGGRREQFF
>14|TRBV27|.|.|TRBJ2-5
TGTGCCAGTAAGCTAGGCTTTGGGGAAGAGACCCAGTACTTC
CASKLGFGEETQYF
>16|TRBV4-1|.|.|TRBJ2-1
TGCGCCAGCAGCCAAGAAGCAGATCGGAGGGTTAATGAGCAGTTCTTC
CASSQEADRRVNEQFF
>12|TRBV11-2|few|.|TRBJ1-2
TGTGCCAGCAGCTTAGAGAATACCCGCTACACCTTC
CASSLENTRYTF
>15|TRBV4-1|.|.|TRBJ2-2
TGCGCCAGCAGCCAAAAAGGACAGAACACCGGGGAGCTGTTTTTT
CASSQKGQNTGELFF
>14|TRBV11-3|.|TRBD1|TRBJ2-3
TGTGCCAGCAGCTTAAAGGGGGCCACAGATACGCAGTATTTT
CASSLKGATDTQYF
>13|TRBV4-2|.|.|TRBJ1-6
TGTGCCAGCAGTCCTGGTTGGGATTCACCCCTCCACTTT
CASSPGWDSPLHF
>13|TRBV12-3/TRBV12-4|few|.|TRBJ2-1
TGTGCCAGCAGTTTTATTAGAGGAAATGAGCAGTTCTTC
CASSFIRGNEQFF
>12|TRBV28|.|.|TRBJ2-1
TGTGCCAGCAGTTTTAACCTACAGGAGCAGTTCTTC
CASSFNLQEQFF
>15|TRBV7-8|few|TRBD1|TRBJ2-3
TGTGCCAGCAGCTCGGACAGGGGGCGCGTAGATACGCAGTATTTT
CASSSDRGRVDTQYF
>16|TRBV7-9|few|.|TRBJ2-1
TGTGCCAGCAGCTTAGGGGGGAGCGGAAAAAGGGGTGAGCAGTTCTTC
CASSLGGSGKRGEQFF
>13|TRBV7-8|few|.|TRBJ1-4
TGTGCCAGCAGCCCACGTGGAGGTGAAAAACTGTTTTTT
CASSPRGGEKLFF
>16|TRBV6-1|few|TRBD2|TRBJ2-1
TGTGCCAGCGGTACTCCCCTAGCGGGGGGCTACATTGAGCAGTTCTTC
CASGTPLAGGYIEQFF
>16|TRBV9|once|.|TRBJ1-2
TGTGCCAGCAGCGCATCTTGGGGGGCGATTAACTATGGCTACACCTTC
CASSASWGAINYGYTF
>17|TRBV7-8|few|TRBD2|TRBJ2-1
TGTGCCAGCAGGAAAGGGAAGGCGGGGGAGTCCTACAATGAGCAGTTCTTC
CASRKGKAGESYNEQFF
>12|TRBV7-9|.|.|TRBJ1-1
TGTGCCAGCAGAGGGCAAATCCCTGAAGCTTTCTTT
CASRGQIPEAFF
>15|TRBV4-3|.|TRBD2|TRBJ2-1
TGCGCCAGCAGCCTTCTAGGGACTAGCGTGAATGAGCAGTTCTTC
CASSLLGTSVNEQFF
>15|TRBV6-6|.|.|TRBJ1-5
TGTGCCAGCAGTGACATCCGGGAATGGCCTCAGCCCCAGCATTTT
CASSDIREWPQPQHF
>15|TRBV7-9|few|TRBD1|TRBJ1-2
TGTGCCAGCAGCTTTCCAAAGGACAGGATCTATGGCTACACCTTC
CASSFPKDRIYGYTF
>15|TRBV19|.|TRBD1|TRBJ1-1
TGTGCCAGTAGTAAAGGGGGCTTGTCGAACACTGAAGCTTTCTTT
CASSKGGLSNTEAFF
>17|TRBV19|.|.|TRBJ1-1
TGTGCCAGTAGTATAGACCCGGACACCTCCTGGAGCACTGAAGCTTTCTTT
CASSIDPDTSWSTEAFF
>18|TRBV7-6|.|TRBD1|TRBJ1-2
TGTGCCAGCAGCTTTATTTCGGGTGAAGACAGGGATGTCTATGGCTACACCTTC
CASSFISGEDRDVYGYTF
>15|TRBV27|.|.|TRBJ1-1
TGTGCCAGCAGTTTAACGGGACTTGAAAACACTGAAGCTTTCTTT
CASSLTGLENTEAFF
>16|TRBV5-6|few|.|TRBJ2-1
TGTGCCAGCAGCTTGGGGGCAGGTGAAACCTACAATGAGCAGTTCTTC
CASSLGAGETYNEQFF
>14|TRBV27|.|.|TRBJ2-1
TGTGCCAGCAGTCCCCCCACAGGGGAGGTGGAGCAGTTCTTC
CASSPPTGEVEQFF
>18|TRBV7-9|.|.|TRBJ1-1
TGTGCCAGCAGCGGGCCGATGGCGGATGAAGGACCTAACACTGAAGCTTTCTTT
CASSGPMADEGPNTEAFF
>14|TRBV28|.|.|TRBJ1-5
TGTGCCAGCAGTTTTTGGGGTAGCAATCAGCCCCAGCATTTT
CASSFWGSNQPQHF